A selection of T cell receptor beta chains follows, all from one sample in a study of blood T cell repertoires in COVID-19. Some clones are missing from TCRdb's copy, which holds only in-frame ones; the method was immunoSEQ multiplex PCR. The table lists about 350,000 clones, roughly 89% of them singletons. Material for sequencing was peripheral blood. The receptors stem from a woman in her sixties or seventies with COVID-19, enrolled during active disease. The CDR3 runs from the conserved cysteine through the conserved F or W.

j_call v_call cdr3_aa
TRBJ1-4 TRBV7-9 CASGGTGGEKLFF
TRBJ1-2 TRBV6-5 CASRDPGVYYGYTF
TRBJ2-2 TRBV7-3 CASSLPGQGDTGELFF
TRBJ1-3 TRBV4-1 CASRSVIQGASGNTIYF
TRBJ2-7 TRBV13 CASSAPPSSYEQYF
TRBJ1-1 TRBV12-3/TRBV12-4 CASSSTGVTEAFF
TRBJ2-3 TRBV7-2 CASSLAGSQGAQDTQYF
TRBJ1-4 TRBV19 CASSIRGEKLFF
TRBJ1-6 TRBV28 CASTQDRVNSPLHF
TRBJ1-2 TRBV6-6 CASSYSEPGNYGYTF
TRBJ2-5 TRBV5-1 CASSLALDSVQETQYF
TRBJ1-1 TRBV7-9 CASSLGQTNTEAFF
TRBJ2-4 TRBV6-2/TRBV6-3 CASSYHGLAKNIQYF
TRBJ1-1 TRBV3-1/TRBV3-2 CASSQHGQGAHTEAFF
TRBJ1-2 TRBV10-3 CAISESQGSYGYTF
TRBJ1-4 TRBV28 CASSPLDFLSTNEKLFF
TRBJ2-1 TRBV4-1 CASSQDPVWYNEQFF
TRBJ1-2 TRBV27 CASRDVYYGYTF
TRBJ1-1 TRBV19 CASSIGQKNTEAFF
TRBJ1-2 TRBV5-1 CASSSGGVGYGYTF
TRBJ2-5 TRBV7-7 CASSPGGGGETQYF
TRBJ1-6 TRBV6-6 CASSLTGVYNSPLHF
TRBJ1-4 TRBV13 CASSLGEPGENEKLFF
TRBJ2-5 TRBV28 CASSLGAGRTQYF
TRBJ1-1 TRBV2 CASSVRGWNTEAFF
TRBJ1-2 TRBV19 CASSTTGQGFVGYTF
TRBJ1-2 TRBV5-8 CASSLAGRGRDGYTF
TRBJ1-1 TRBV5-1 CASSKEMGTNTEAFF
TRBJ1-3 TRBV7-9 CASSETGLSTIYF
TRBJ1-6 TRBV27 CARGGQGVSPLHF
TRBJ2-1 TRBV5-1 CASSFRGGAYNEQFF
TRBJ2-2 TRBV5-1 CASRVNRGELNGELFF
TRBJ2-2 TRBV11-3 CASSSLRTGELFF
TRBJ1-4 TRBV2 CASTRPGYNEKLFF
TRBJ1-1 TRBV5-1 CASSPGATGWAEAFF
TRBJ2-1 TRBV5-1 CASSFLAGAPNEQFF
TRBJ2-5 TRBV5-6 CASSLGARAQYF
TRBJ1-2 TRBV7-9 CASSSQAVGGYTF
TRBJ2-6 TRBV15 CATSREFSGANVLTF
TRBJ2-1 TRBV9 CASSAGTSVNEQFF
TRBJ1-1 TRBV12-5 CASGLSRGDLNTEAFF
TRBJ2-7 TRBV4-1 CASSPFQGSSYEQYF
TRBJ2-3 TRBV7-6 CASSLARGGGTDTQYF
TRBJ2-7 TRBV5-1 CASSQAETFYEQYF